The 10 T cell receptor beta chains given below trace back to one sample, sequenced in a study of Ad26.COV2.S vaccination and SARS-CoV-2 variants. TCRdb keeps only in-frame clones here, not all; method: immunoSEQ multiplex PCR. Counted here are around 300,000 clones, around 88% occurring once; the ten biggest clones make up about 11%. This sample's treatment: roughly 18 received Ad26.COV2.S at low or high dose, single or two shots; about 5 received placebo; per-sample allocation not given. Samples came from day 63 after the first vaccine or placebo injection. The sequenced sample was peripheral blood, obtained in a trial of Ad26.COV2.S vaccine versus placebo. The receptors were gathered from a person aged 18-65 years who received the Ad26.COV2.S COVID-19 vaccine or a placebo.

The J gene is TRBJ2-1, the V gene TRBV11-1; possible D gene TRBD2, 7 bases. Germline CDR1 reads SGHAT; CDR2 reads FQDESV (reference sequence). The CDR3 contains 14 residues. The ends were cut back, 5 bases at V and 7 bases at J, with 15 bases in the middle. Written as DNA, the CDR3 is TGTGCCAGCAGCGGGGGGGCCCCGGGGAATGAGCAGTTCTTC. This translates into CASSGGAPGNEQFF.

V gene TRBV29-1 combines with J gene TRBJ2-5; either TRBD1 or TRBD2 may fit D (5 bases each). The CDR3 totals 12 residues. The germline gives CDR1 SQVTM, CDR2 ANQGSEA. Trimming removed 7 bases from V and 3 bases from J, with 12 bases in between. CDR3: CSGKGPEETQYF. In DNA form, the CDR3 reads TGCAGCGGAAAGGGACCAGAAGAGACCCAGTACTTC.

The chain has TRBV24-1 and TRBJ2-1; D is uncertain. Between the trimmed V and J ends, which lost 0 bases and 3 bases, there was a span of 8 bases. There are 15 residues in the CDR3. Germline loops: CDR1 KGHDR, CDR2 SFDVKD. CDR3 sequence: CATSDLGSHYNEQFF. CDR3 bases: TGTGCCACCAGTGATTTGGGTTCTCACTACAATGAGCAGTTCTTC.

V and J are TRBV11-2 and TRBJ2-3; the D call may be TRBD1 or TRBD2 (7 bases each). The CDR3 totals 16 residues. Trimming left V 4 bases short and J 6 bases short, with 20 bases between. Germline V gives CDR1 SGHAT, CDR2 FQNNGV. The CDR3 nucleotides are TGTGCCAGCAGCTGGGGAGGGGGCGTAGTATTTGATACGCAGTATTTT. As protein: CASSWGGGVVFDTQYF.

This rearrangement joins TRBV6-4 to TRBJ1-2; D is ambiguous. The CDR3 is made up of 13 amino acids. V was shortened by 0 bases and J by 4 bases, with 6 bases between the two germline ends. Germline V gene lookup returns CDR1 MRHNA and CDR2 SNTAGT. CDR3 loop: CASSDSAAYGYTF. Written as DNA, the CDR3 is TGTGCCAGCAGTGACTCGGCGGCCTATGGCTACACCTTC.

The rearrangement joins TRBV4-2 to TRBJ2-3, with D perhaps TRBD1 or TRBD2 (6 bases each). Germline CDR1 is LGHNA and CDR2 is YNFKEQ. The CDR3 has 16 residues. V was trimmed by 0 bases and J by 3 bases, leaving 13 bases between them. The CDR3 loop reads CASSQEVGGRTDTQYF. The CDR3 nucleotides read TGTGCCAGCAGCCAAGAAGTGGGGGGCAGGACAGATACGCAGTATTTT.

This clone was observed once. This CDR3 reads CASSPARSDYGYTF. The CDR3 DNA reads TGTGCCAGCTCACCAGCCAGGAGTGACTATGGCTACACCTTC. The chain links TRBV18 to TRBJ1-2, with D unresolved. Trimming took off 2 bases at V and 3 bases at J, with 10 bases between the two ends. CDR3 length: 14 amino acids. The germline gives CDR1 KGHSH, CDR2 LQKENI.

The chain recombines TRBV27 with TRBJ2-3, with D possibly TRBD2 on 6 matching bases. The CDR3 spans 17 residues. Germline V gene sequence: CDR1 MNHEY, CDR2 SMNVEV (reference sequence). V lost 0 bases and J 0 bases, leaving 13 bases between the germline ends. The CDR3 region has the DNA TGTGCCAGCAGTTTATCCCCGGGTAGCGGTAGCACAGATACGCAGTATTTT. Its translation: CASSLSPGSGSTDTQYF.

This clone was found once. The rearrangement uses TRBV9 and TRBJ1-4; TRBD1 matches 8 bases. V lost 4 bases, J lost 3 bases, and 2 bases stayed unmatched. The CDR3 runs 14 residues. Germline CDR1 SGDLS, CDR2 YYNGEE. CDR3 sequence reads: CASSKQGANEKLFF. The CDR3 region has the DNA TGTGCCAGCAGCAAACAGGGGGCTAATGAAAAACTGTTTTTT.

The J gene is TRBJ2-1, the V gene TRBV5-1; D is possibly TRBD1 (8 bases). CDR1 and CDR2 (germline): SGHRS, YFSETQ. V lost 4 bases, J lost 4 bases, and 18 bases lay in between. The CDR3 has 16 amino acids. The CDR3 region has the DNA TGCGCCAGCAGCCAGGGGGCCGGGACTACTTACAATGAGCAGTTCTTC. It yields the protein CASSQGAGTTYNEQFF.